This T cell receptor beta chain was documented in a study of CD8+ T cells in alopecia areata (dated by TCRdb to 2016 to 2018). Context from the whole study: The treated patients, all with moderate-to-severe alopecia areata, were enrolled in an open-label pilot trial of oral tofacitinib given at 5 to 10 mg twice daily. Tofacitinib was given for 6 to 18 months, followed by 6 months of follow-up off drug to assess delayed response and recurrence. In both human patients and the C3H/HeJ mouse model, the study applied high-throughput TCRbeta sequencing to look at T cell clonal expansion in alopecia areata. On the human side, TCRbeta sequencing was run on scalp tissue and on sorted CD4+ and CD8+ peripheral blood T cells from healthy controls and from alopecia areata patients with either patchy or totalis/universalis disease. RNA was extracted with the PAXgene miRNA kit for fixed scalp, the miRNeasy kit for PBMCs, and the RNeasy kit for mouse skin. Disease severity in treated patients was measured with the SALT score, which quantifies the percentage of affected scalp surface area. Scalp clonality was compared among normal scalp (n=4), patchy alopecia areata scalp (n=8), and alopecia totalis/universalis scalp (n=8). TCRbeta CDR3 regions were amplified by immunoSEQ multiplex PCR with 35 Vbeta forward and 13 Jbeta reverse primers. Patients on tofacitinib were biopsied at baseline and after 4 and 24 weeks of treatment, and several of the patients also had a later scalp biopsy. Paper-wide results and their limitations: Higher clonality and more expanded CD8+ clones were observed in lesional scalp than in normal scalp, particularly in alopecia totalis/universalis, a finding suggestive of antigenic drive. Because the treated cohort was small and had only one nonresponder, larger studies are needed to examine links between baseline CD8+ expansion and response. Many expanded lesional clones were found to persist in scalp and blood during tofacitinib treatment, and relapse after treatment cessation may be partly explained by this persistence. Unlike mouse skin, where gammadelta T cells dominate, normal human skin contains resident alphabeta T cells that get sequenced too, which complicates analysis of the scalp TCR repertoire. TCR sequences shared between patients were less clear than in mice, possibly partly because of HLA diversity in the patient population. With tofacitinib, both scalp clonality and the number of expanded CD8+ clones among the top 100 scalp clones went down significantly.

Reading from cysteine to phenylalanine, the CDR3 counts 14 amino acids. The DNA shown is the 42-base CDR3, in frame from base 1. The V end loses 4 bases and the J end loses 0 bases, and a stretch of 11 bases separates them. The germline V gene provides CDR1 SQVTM and CDR2 ANQGSEA. What the time point label conveys for this sample: around 4 weeks on oral tofacitinib. The sample's treatment or condition label is to be understood as: oral pan-JAK inhibitor, 5-10 mg twice daily. Lesional scalp punch biopsies and peripheral blood were obtained from alopecia areata patients. PBMCs were isolated by density centrifugation and stained for CD3, CD4 and CD8, after which CD4+ and CD8+ T cells were sorted on a FACSAria. To note about this clone: The antigen it binds to is not known. The sample holds no much larger clone one base away, and base qualities are not on file.

The protocol used for the library was the immunoSEQ multiplex PCR assay. To provide template for TCR sequencing, every sample had RNA extracted and reverse transcribed into cDNA. First-strand cDNA was synthesized using SuperScript III with a 2:1 mix of oligo-dT and random hexamers. A synthetic immune receptor repertoire was used to gauge amplification bias, and whatever bias remained was removed computationally. As for the authors' bioinformatics: Raw reads were preprocessed for error removal, and CDR3 was defined according to IMGT conventions as running from the conserved cysteine to phenylalanine. To get clonality, Shannon entropy was normalized by log2 of the number of productive unique TCRs and the result was subtracted from 1. Whether each scalp clone was CD4 or CD8 was inferred by checking scalp TCRbeta sequences against the CD4 and CD8 repertoires from sorted blood. The table was pulled from immuneACCESS by TCRdb, which kept in-frame rearrangements only. Such tables lose some clones; where checked, under half of the loss comes from unresolved V genes, and the rest has no known cause. V and J calls plus clone size are reproduced from that table; the DNA served to infer D and trimming. In all, the sample holds over 150,000 clones, and roughly three fifths of those were seen once. Of the sample, 3% to 4% falls within the top ten clones.

The sequences come from CD4+ T cells sorted from blood, collected at week 4, from a patient treated with tofacitinib. This TCR was recovered from a human donor with alopecia areata. The chain was built from TRBV29-1 and TRBJ2-3, with a tentative D gene TRBD2 over 5 matching bases. CDR3 loop: CSVGGGLSTDTQYF. The DNA sequence is TGCAGCGTTGGGGGTGGACTGAGCACAGATACGCAGTATTTT.